This is a list of T cell receptor beta chains from one sample in a study of OX40 agonist ivuxolimab in advanced cancers. Only in-frame clones appear in the TCRdb table, and some are missing; sequencing was by immunoSEQ multiplex PCR. The table has 35,000 to 50,000 clones, roughly 90% seen once. The sample was CD4+ or CD8+ T cells sorted from blood, taken in a trial of the OX40 agonist ivuxolimab. The receptors here all came from an adult with an advanced solid tumor such as melanoma, head and neck, liver or kidney cancer. CDR3s include the opening cysteine and the closing phenylalanine or tryptophan. The D gene is left open where the match is weak. Size is omitted from some rows. Given values are once, few, many or a class for expanded clones.

j_call: TRBJ2-3
d_call: -
v_call: TRBV7-3
clone_size: -
cdr3_nt: TGTGCCAGCAGCCCGGGCACTAGCACAGATACGCAGTATTTT
cdr3_aa: CASSPGTSTDTQYF

j_call: TRBJ2-7
d_call: TRBD2
v_call: TRBV7-2
clone_size: -
cdr3_nt: TGTGCCAGCAGTCGACCTGGGAGGGCCGGCTACGAGCAGTACTTC
cdr3_aa: CASSRPGRAGYEQYF

j_call: TRBJ1-1
d_call: TRBD1
v_call: TRBV11-2
clone_size: -
cdr3_nt: TGTGCCAGCAGCTTCGGACAGGCCCCTGAAGCTTTCTTT
cdr3_aa: CASSFGQAPEAFF

j_call: TRBJ1-5
d_call: -
v_call: TRBV15
clone_size: -
cdr3_nt: TGTGCCACCAGCAGAGACCGAGACAGGAATCAGCCCCAGCATTTT
cdr3_aa: CATSRDRDRNQPQHF

j_call: TRBJ2-1
d_call: TRBD2
v_call: TRBV6-5
clone_size: -
cdr3_nt: TGTGCCAGCAGTTACGGGACTAGCGCCAGCTGGGGCCAGTTCTTC
cdr3_aa: CASSYGTSASWGQFF

j_call: TRBJ1-2
d_call: TRBD1
v_call: TRBV30
clone_size: -
cdr3_nt: TGTGCCTGGAGTGCAAACAGGGGGCTACGAGGCTACACCTTC
cdr3_aa: CAWSANRGLRGYTF

j_call: TRBJ1-2
d_call: -
v_call: TRBV9
clone_size: -
cdr3_nt: TGTGCCAGCAGCGCCCGCGGATTTAACTATGGCTACACCTTC
cdr3_aa: CASSARGFNYGYTF

j_call: TRBJ2-3
d_call: -
v_call: TRBV7-2
clone_size: -
cdr3_nt: TGTGCCAGCAGCTTAGTTCCCGGGAACACAGATACGCAGTATTTT
cdr3_aa: CASSLVPGNTDTQYF

j_call: TRBJ2-5
d_call: -
v_call: TRBV6-6
clone_size: -
cdr3_nt: TGTGCCAGCAGCCCTAGAGTGCTAGAAAAGACCCAGTACTTC
cdr3_aa: CASSPRVLEKTQYF

j_call: TRBJ2-7
d_call: TRBD2
v_call: TRBV5-4
clone_size: -
cdr3_nt: TGTGCCAGCAGCACGCTAGCGGGAGGGCCGGGCGAGCAGTACTTC
cdr3_aa: CASSTLAGGPGEQYF

j_call: TRBJ2-2
d_call: -
v_call: TRBV7-3
clone_size: -
cdr3_nt: TGTGCCAGCAGCTCCTCCGGACGCGGGGAGCTGTTTTTT
cdr3_aa: CASSSSGRGELFF

j_call: TRBJ2-7
d_call: -
v_call: TRBV9
clone_size: -
cdr3_nt: TGTGCCAGCAGCATCGCTAGCATTTTGAGCGAGCAGTACTTC
cdr3_aa: CASSIASILSEQYF

j_call: TRBJ2-1
d_call: -
v_call: TRBV7-2
clone_size: few
cdr3_nt: TGTGCCAGCAGCCGCGGCGGCCTACATTACAATGAGCAGTTCTTC
cdr3_aa: CASSRGGLHYNEQFF

j_call: TRBJ2-1
d_call: TRBD2
v_call: TRBV7-3
clone_size: -
cdr3_nt: TGTGCCAGCAGCTTATTCGGCGTGGGACTAGCGGGAGGGGTAGGCATAAGCAATGAGCAGTTCTTC
cdr3_aa: CASSLFGVGLAGGVGISNEQFF

j_call: TRBJ2-1
d_call: -
v_call: TRBV7-8
clone_size: once
cdr3_nt: TGTGCCAGCAACTCCCCCCGGGGAGAGCAGTTCTTC
cdr3_aa: CASNSPRGEQFF

j_call: TRBJ1-1
d_call: -
v_call: TRBV15
clone_size: -
cdr3_nt: TGTGCCACCAGCAGACGAGGGGGTGCGGACACTGAAGCTTTCTTT
cdr3_aa: CATSRRGGADTEAFF

j_call: TRBJ2-5
d_call: -
v_call: TRBV6-1
clone_size: -
cdr3_nt: TGTGCCAGCAGTGCGGCGGGATGGGAGACCCAGTACTTC
cdr3_aa: CASSAAGWETQYF

j_call: TRBJ1-4
d_call: TRBD1
v_call: TRBV14
clone_size: -
cdr3_nt: TGTGCCAGCAGCCCCGTCCCACAGGGGGCCTTCAACCGGGCTAATGAAAAACTGTTTTTT
cdr3_aa: CASSPVPQGAFNRANEKLFF

j_call: TRBJ2-1
d_call: -
v_call: TRBV7-3
clone_size: -
cdr3_nt: TGTGCCAGCAGCTCCACCGATGAGCAGTTCTTC
cdr3_aa: CASSSTDEQFF

j_call: TRBJ2-7
d_call: -
v_call: TRBV28
clone_size: few
cdr3_nt: TGTGCCAGCTCCCAAACATCCACCTACGAGCAGTACTTC
cdr3_aa: CASSQTSTYEQYF

j_call: TRBJ1-1
d_call: TRBD1
v_call: TRBV11-1
clone_size: -
cdr3_nt: TGTGCCAGCAGCAAGGGGACAGCGGTTAGCACTGAAGCTTTCTTT
cdr3_aa: CASSKGTAVSTEAFF

j_call: TRBJ2-7
d_call: -
v_call: TRBV7-8
clone_size: -
cdr3_nt: TGTGCCAGCAGCCTGAGATCCGAGCAGTACTTC
cdr3_aa: CASSLRSEQYF

j_call: TRBJ2-1
d_call: TRBD2
v_call: TRBV27
clone_size: -
cdr3_nt: TGTGCCAGCAGACTAGCGGGAGCCCCCAATGAGCAGTTCTTC
cdr3_aa: CASRLAGAPNEQFF

j_call: TRBJ2-3
d_call: TRBD2
v_call: TRBV7-2
clone_size: -
cdr3_nt: TGTGCCAGCAGCTTAGGTGGGAGGGCGACAGATACGCAGTATTTT
cdr3_aa: CASSLGGRATDTQYF

j_call: TRBJ2-1
d_call: TRBD2
v_call: TRBV29-1
clone_size: once
cdr3_nt: TGCAGCGCGTCCTACTCGACTAGCGGAAATGAGCAGTTCTTC
cdr3_aa: CSASYSTSGNEQFF

j_call: TRBJ2-5
d_call: TRBD2
v_call: TRBV19
clone_size: -
cdr3_nt: TGTGCCAGTTCCCTAGCGGGGCAGACCCAGTACTTC
cdr3_aa: CASSLAGQTQYF

j_call: TRBJ2-2
d_call: TRBD1
v_call: TRBV2
clone_size: -
cdr3_nt: TGTGCCAGCAGTGTTTCAGGGGGCCGAACCGGGGAGCTGTTTTTT
cdr3_aa: CASSVSGGRTGELFF

j_call: TRBJ2-1
d_call: TRBD2
v_call: TRBV7-3
clone_size: -
cdr3_nt: TGTGCCAGCAGCAAAACTAGCGGGAGGACGAATGAGCAGTTCTTC
cdr3_aa: CASSKTSGRTNEQFF

j_call: TRBJ1-1
d_call: -
v_call: TRBV5-6
clone_size: -
cdr3_nt: TGTGCCAGCAGCCCGGGTGCGACTGAAGCTTTCTTT
cdr3_aa: CASSPGATEAFF

j_call: TRBJ2-5
d_call: -
v_call: TRBV7-9
clone_size: once
cdr3_nt: TGTGCCAGCAGCTCGTTAGAGGGGCGACAGGGAGCGGGGGAGACCCAGTACTTC
cdr3_aa: CASSSLEGRQGAGETQYF

j_call: TRBJ2-7
d_call: -
v_call: TRBV6-1
clone_size: -
cdr3_nt: TGTGCCAGCAGTGAAGCGCTGGGGCCCGGGTGGTACGAGCAGTACTTC
cdr3_aa: CASSEALGPGWYEQYF

j_call: TRBJ1-3
d_call: -
v_call: TRBV5-1
clone_size: -
cdr3_nt: TGCGCCAGCAGCTTGAGGGGGGACTCTGGAAACACCATATATTTT
cdr3_aa: CASSLRGDSGNTIYF

j_call: TRBJ1-1
d_call: -
v_call: TRBV6-5
clone_size: -
cdr3_nt: TGTGCCAGCAGTTACCCTGGGTCGAACACCGAAGCTTTCTTT
cdr3_aa: CASSYPGSNTEAFF

j_call: TRBJ2-2
d_call: -
v_call: TRBV13
clone_size: -
cdr3_nt: TGTGCCAGCAGCTTCCGGTTAGGGGAGCTGTTTTTT
cdr3_aa: CASSFRLGELFF

j_call: TRBJ2-5
d_call: -
v_call: TRBV2
clone_size: -
cdr3_nt: TGTGCCAGCAGGTCAAGCCGGGACGGCCAAGAGACCCAGTACTTC
cdr3_aa: CASRSSRDGQETQYF

j_call: TRBJ2-5
d_call: -
v_call: TRBV7-2
clone_size: once
cdr3_nt: TGTGCCAGCAGCTTAGTCCAAGAGACCCAGTACTTC
cdr3_aa: CASSLVQETQYF

j_call: TRBJ2-2
d_call: -
v_call: TRBV2
clone_size: -
cdr3_nt: TGTGCCTGCAACAGGGAGGGGACCGGGGAGCTGTTTTTT
cdr3_aa: CACNREGTGELFF

j_call: TRBJ2-1
d_call: -
v_call: TRBV7-7
clone_size: once
cdr3_nt: TGTGCTAGCAGCTTAGTGCCGGGAGACCCTTCCTACAATGAGCAGTTCTTC
cdr3_aa: CASSLVPGDPSYNEQFF

j_call: TRBJ1-4
d_call: TRBD1
v_call: TRBV5-6
clone_size: -
cdr3_nt: TGTGCCAGCAGCTTCGGGACAGGAGTTGCAACTAATGAAAAACTGTTTTTT
cdr3_aa: CASSFGTGVATNEKLFF

j_call: TRBJ2-1
d_call: TRBD2
v_call: TRBV11-3
clone_size: -
cdr3_nt: TGTGCCAGCAGCTTAATCGGACTAGCGGGAGGCACTGAGCAGTTCTTC
cdr3_aa: CASSLIGLAGGTEQFF

j_call: TRBJ2-4
d_call: -
v_call: TRBV4-3
clone_size: -
cdr3_nt: TGCGCCAGCAGCCAAGAACACGGGGTGGGCATTCAGTACTTC
cdr3_aa: CASSQEHGVGIQYF

j_call: TRBJ2-5
d_call: -
v_call: TRBV19
clone_size: -
cdr3_nt: TGTGCCAGTAGTGTACAGGATTTTCAAGAGACCCAGTACTTC
cdr3_aa: CASSVQDFQETQYF

j_call: TRBJ2-7
d_call: -
v_call: TRBV4-2
clone_size: -
cdr3_nt: TGTGCCAGCAGCCAAGCACAGTTCTACGAGCAGTACTTC
cdr3_aa: CASSQAQFYEQYF

j_call: TRBJ1-3
d_call: -
v_call: TRBV6-5
clone_size: -
cdr3_nt: TGTGCCAGCAGTGGAACGGGTAACACCATATATTTT
cdr3_aa: CASSGTGNTIYF

j_call: TRBJ1-4
d_call: TRBD1
v_call: TRBV30
clone_size: once
cdr3_nt: TGTGCCGGGGACAGGGGGAATGAAAAACTGTTTTTT
cdr3_aa: CAGDRGNEKLFF

j_call: TRBJ2-1
d_call: TRBD2
v_call: TRBV4-1
clone_size: -
cdr3_nt: TGCGCCAGCAGCCAAGATCTAGCGGGAGTTTATCGGTCCTACAATGAGCAGTTCTTC
cdr3_aa: CASSQDLAGVYRSYNEQFF